Shown below are 19 T cell receptor beta chains from a single sample sequenced in a study of T cell responses to AZD1222 COVID-19 vaccine. Profiling relied on immunoSEQ multiplex PCR, and the TCRdb table lists in-frame clones only, not all of them. The data hold 70,000 or so clones, with 60% to 85% observed a single time. Sequencing was performed on peripheral blood, taken on day 0 of MenACWY control vaccination. Receptor source: an adult in good health.

V and J are TRBV19 and TRBJ2-5; 7 nucleotides line up with TRBD1. Germline CDR1 and CDR2: LNHDA and SQIVND (reference sequence). This CDR3 region has 14 residues. The V gene end was trimmed by 10 bases and the J gene end by 4 bases; junction bases not matched to a gene: 12. CDR3 region: CATWTGVPAETQYF. The CDR3, as DNA: TGTGCCACCTGGACAGGAGTTCCAGCAGAGACCCAGTACTTC.

This sequence joins TRBV16 and TRBJ2-1; D is ambiguous. CDR3 size: 12 residues. Germline V gene lookup returns CDR1 KGHSY and CDR2 FQNENV. The ends were cut back, 4 bases at V and 9 bases at J, with 10 bases in the middle. The CDR3, as DNA: TGTGCCAGCAGCCCCCCGAACTCTGAGCAGTTCTTC. Translation: CASSPPNSEQFF.

The sample holds one count of this clone. The chain employs TRBV13 and TRBJ1-2, with 8 bases identical to TRBD1. Germline V CDR1 and CDR2: PRHDT, FYEKMQ (reference sequence). V trimming: 5 bases; J trimming: 3 bases; junction bases outside the gene matches: 5. This CDR3 comprises 14 residues. In nucleotides, the CDR3 is TGTGCCAGCAGCGTCAGGGGGCAGGACTATGGCTACACCTTC. Its translation is CASSVRGQDYGYTF.

The chain carries TRBV6-6 and TRBJ1-1, with no clear D. This CDR3 spans 13 amino acids. Germline V CDR1 and CDR2: MNHNY, SVGAGI (reference sequence). V gave up 0 bases and J gave up 5 bases, with 7 bases separating them. DNA of the CDR3: TGTGCCAGCAGTTACTCCCCGGGGACTGAAGCTTTCTTT. Protein: CASSYSPGTEAFF.

V is TRBV30 and J is TRBJ1-2; 8 nucleotides line up with TRBD1. V was pared by 4 bases and J by 6 bases, with 19 bases of the junction left unmatched. The CDR3 sequence is 17 residues long. CDR1 is GTSNPN, CDR2 SVGIG, per germline (reference sequence). The chain's CDR3 is CAWMTGDSLQRCDGYTF. DNA for the CDR3: TGTGCCTGGATGACAGGGGACTCACTCCAACGATGCGATGGCTACACCTTC.

To note about this clone: A read error may produce the germline difference seen at one junction end. The genes are TRBV7-7 and TRBJ2-5, with D maybe TRBD1 (7 bases). Germline lookup yields CDR1 SSHAT and CDR2 FNYEAQ (reference sequence). The CDR3 has 15 amino acids. The CDR3 region has the DNA TGTGCTAGCAGCTTATCCAGGGGGAGGCAAGAGACCCAGTACTTC. It specifies CASSLSRGRQETQYF.

The chain carries TRBV4-1 and TRBJ1-3; D unresolved. The V end lost 1 base, the J end lost 4 bases, and 2 bases lay between the germline ends. Per germline, CDR1 MGHRA and CDR2 YSYEKL. This CDR3 region has 12 residues. This CDR3 is CASSQAGNTIYF. CDR3 DNA sequence: TGCGCCAGCAGCCAAGCAGGAAACACCATATATTTT.

The chain joins TRBV27 to TRBJ1-1, with D uncertain. The CDR3 has 13 amino acids. The germline gives CDR1 MNHEY, CDR2 SMNVEV (reference sequence). The ends were cut back, 3 bases at V and 0 bases at J, with 5 bases in the middle. The DNA of the CDR3 is TGTGCCAGCAGTTTTAGGCTGAACACTGAAGCTTTCTTT. This sequence encodes CASSFRLNTEAFF.

The CDR3 nucleotides are TGCGCCAGCAGCCAGGCGGAGGGGAATTCACCCCTCCACTTT. Translating gives CASSQAEGNSPLHF. This sequence joins TRBV5-1 and TRBJ1-6, with D possibly being TRBD1 (5 bases). The germline gives CDR1 SGHRS, CDR2 YFSETQ. This CDR3 region has 14 residues. The V end lost 4 bases, the J end lost 7 bases, and 12 bases lay between the germline ends.

A few counts support this clone. The chain carries TRBV19 and TRBJ1-4; D gene ambiguous. Looked up from germline, CDR1 is LNHDA and CDR2 is SQIVND (reference sequence). The CDR3 extends over 14 amino acids. Trimming left V 2 bases short and J 6 bases short, with 10 bases between. The CDR3 bases are TGTGCCAGTAGTATACGGAGGGAAGATGAAAAACTGTTTTTT. Translation gives CASSIRREDEKLFF.

The chain links TRBV15 to TRBJ1-2, with D unclear. The germline gives CDR1 LNHNV, CDR2 YYDKDF (reference sequence). This CDR3 is built from 12 residues. The ends were cut back, 0 bases at V and 5 bases at J, with 4 bases in the middle. This CDR3 is CATSRERYGYTF. CDR3 DNA: TGTGCCACCAGCAGAGAGCGGTATGGCTACACCTTC.

CDR3 DNA: TGTGCCAGCAGCCCCCGCCTGCCCGTGGAAGAGACCCAGTACTTC. It translates to CASSPRLPVEETQYF. The V gene is TRBV5-8, the J gene TRBJ2-5; no firm D call. This CDR3 is 15 amino acids long. The germline V gene has CDR1 SGHTS and CDR2 YDEGEE. Trimming stripped 4 bases from V and 3 bases from J, with 16 bases between.

CDR3 DNA: TGTGCCATCAGTGAGTCGACAGAGACCCAGTACTTC. Its protein is CAISESTETQYF. The chain joins TRBV10-3 to TRBJ2-5; D not resolved. CDR1 and CDR2 (germline): ENHRY, SYGVKD. Trimming removed 0 bases from V and 4 bases from J, with 3 bases in between. CDR3 length: 12 residues.

A few counts support this clone. The J gene is TRBJ2-5, the V gene TRBV11-2; D is unclear. With 3 bases removed from V and 3 bases from J, the gap between germline ends came to 2 bases. This CDR3 region has 11 residues. Germline CDR1 is SGHAT and CDR2 is FQNNGV. CDR3 nucleotide sequence: TGTGCCAGCAGCTTCGAAGAGACCCAGTACTTC. Residues: CASSFEETQYF.

The CDR3 nucleotides are TGCGCCAGCAGCCAAGATATGGCGGTTAACACCGGGGAGCTGTTTTTT. Translation gives CASSQDMAVNTGELFF. The genes are TRBV4-3 and TRBJ2-2, with unresolved D. Trimming stripped 0 bases from V and 2 bases from J, with 10 bases between. The CDR3 has 16 residues. Germline V gene sequence: CDR1 LGHNA, CDR2 YSLEER.

The V gene is TRBV19, the J gene TRBJ1-1; D is unresolved. Trimming removed 1 base at V and 5 bases at J, with 11 bases between. Per germline, CDR1 LNHDA and CDR2 SQIVND (reference sequence). The CDR3 runs to 14 residues. The CDR3 region is CASSIGSGRTEAFF. CDR3 bases: TGTGCCAGTAGTATAGGTTCAGGCCGGACTGAAGCTTTCTTT. Based on the CDR3 plus reference TRBV19 and TRBJ1-1, the full variable domain is DGGITQSPKYLFRKEGQNVTLSCEQNLNHDAMYWYRQDPGQGLRLIYYSQIVNDFQKGDIAEGYSVSREKKESFPLTVTSAQKNPTAFYLCASSIGSGRTEAFFGQGTRLTVV.

The rearrangement joins TRBV18 to TRBJ2-1; D is ambiguous. This CDR3 has 16 amino acids. V lost 6 bases to trimming and J lost 0 bases, with 15 bases between them. Per the germline V gene, CDR1 is KGHSH and CDR2 is LQKENI. CDR3 DNA: TGTGCCAGCTCCCCTTCGACCATTCGCTCCTACAATGAGCAGTTCTTC. This encodes CASSPSTIRSYNEQFF.

The rearrangement links TRBV9 to TRBJ1-6, with D perhaps matching TRBD1 (6 bases). V lost 3 bases and J 3 bases, leaving 10 bases between the germline ends. This CDR3 contains 15 residues. Germline values: CDR1 SGDLS, CDR2 YYNGEE. The CDR3: CASSASDSYNSPLHF. The CDR3 DNA sequence: TGTGCCAGCAGCGCCTCGGACAGCTATAATTCACCCCTCCACTTT.

The table lists this clone with a few counts. The chain couples TRBV29-1 to TRBJ2-7, with 7 bases lining up with TRBD1. V gave up 0 bases and J gave up 6 bases; unmatched junction bases: 8. CDR3 size: 14 residues. The germline V gene encodes CDR1 SQVTM and CDR2 ANQGSEA. The CDR3 DNA reads as TGCAGCGTTGAAGATCGGGGTACAGGGGCCGAGCAGTACTTC. It yields the protein CSVEDRGTGAEQYF.